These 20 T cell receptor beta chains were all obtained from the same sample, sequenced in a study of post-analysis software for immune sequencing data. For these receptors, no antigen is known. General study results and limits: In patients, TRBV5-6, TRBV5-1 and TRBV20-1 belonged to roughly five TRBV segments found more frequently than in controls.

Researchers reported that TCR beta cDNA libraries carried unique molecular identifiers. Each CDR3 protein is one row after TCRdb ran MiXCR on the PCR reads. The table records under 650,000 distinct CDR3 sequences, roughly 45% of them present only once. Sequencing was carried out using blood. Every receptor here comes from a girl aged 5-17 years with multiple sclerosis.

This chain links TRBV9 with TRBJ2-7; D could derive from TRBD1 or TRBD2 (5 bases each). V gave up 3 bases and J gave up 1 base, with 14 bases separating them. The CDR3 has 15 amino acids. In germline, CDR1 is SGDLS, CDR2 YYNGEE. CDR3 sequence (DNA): TGTGCCAGCAGCGACCGGGACGCTTGGTCCTACGAGCAGTACTTC. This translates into CASSDRDAWSYEQYF.

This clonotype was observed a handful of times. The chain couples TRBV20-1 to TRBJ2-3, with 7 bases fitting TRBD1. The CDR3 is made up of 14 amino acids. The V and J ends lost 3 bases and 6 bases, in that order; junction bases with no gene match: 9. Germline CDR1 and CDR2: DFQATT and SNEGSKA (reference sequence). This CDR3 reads CSARRDSLMDTQYF. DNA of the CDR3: TGCAGTGCTAGGAGGGACAGCCTGATGGATACGCAGTATTTT.

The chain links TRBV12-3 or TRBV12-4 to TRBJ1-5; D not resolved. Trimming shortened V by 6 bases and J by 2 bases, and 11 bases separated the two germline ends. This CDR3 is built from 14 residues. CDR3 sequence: CASRNAEGNQPQHF. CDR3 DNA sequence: TGTGCCAGCAGAAATGCTGAGGGCAATCAGCCCCAGCATTTT.

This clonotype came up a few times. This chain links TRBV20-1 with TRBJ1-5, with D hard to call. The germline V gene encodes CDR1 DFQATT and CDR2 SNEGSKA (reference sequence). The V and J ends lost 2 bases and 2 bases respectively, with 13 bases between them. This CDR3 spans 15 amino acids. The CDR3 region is CSARSPQRGNQPQHF. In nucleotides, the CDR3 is TGCAGTGCTAGATCTCCACAAAGAGGCAATCAGCCCCAGCATTTT.

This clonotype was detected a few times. The CDR3 DNA sequence: TGTGCCAGCAGTGAAGCAGACCAAGAGACCCAGTACTTC. This encodes CASSEADQETQYF. The V gene is TRBV6-1, the J gene TRBJ2-5, with no clear D. CDR1 and CDR2 (germline): MNHNS, SASEGT. V lost 0 bases to trimming and J lost 0 bases, with 2 bases between them. This CDR3 spans 13 amino acids.

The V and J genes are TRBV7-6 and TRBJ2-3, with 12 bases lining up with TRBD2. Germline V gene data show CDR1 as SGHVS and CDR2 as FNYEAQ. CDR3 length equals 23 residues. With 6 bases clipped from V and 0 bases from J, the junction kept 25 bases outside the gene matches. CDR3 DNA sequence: TGTGCCAGCAGTTCCTTGGGAGCCATACTAGCGGGAGGCCCCCATCTTAGCACAGATACGCAGTATTTT. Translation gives CASSSLGAILAGGPHLSTDTQYF.

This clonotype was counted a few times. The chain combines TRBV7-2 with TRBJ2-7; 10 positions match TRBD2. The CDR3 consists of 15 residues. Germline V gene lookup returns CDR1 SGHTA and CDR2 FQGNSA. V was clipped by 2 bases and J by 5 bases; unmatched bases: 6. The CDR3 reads CASSLRVTSGNEQYF. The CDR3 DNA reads TGTGCCAGCAGCTTAAGGGTCACTAGCGGGAACGAGCAGTACTTC.

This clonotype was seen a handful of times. The CDR3 sequence: CASSFPYHYGYTF. The CDR3 region has the DNA TGTGCCAGCAGTTTCCCCTACCATTATGGCTACACCTTC. The J gene is TRBJ1-2, the V gene TRBV12-3 or TRBV12-4, with D unresolved. This CDR3 is 13 amino acids long. V was shortened by 3 bases and J by 5 bases, with 10 bases between the two germline ends.

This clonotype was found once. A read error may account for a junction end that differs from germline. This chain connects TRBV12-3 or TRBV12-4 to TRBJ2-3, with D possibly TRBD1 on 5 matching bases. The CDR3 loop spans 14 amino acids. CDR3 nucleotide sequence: TGTGCCAGCAGTTTGAGGCAGGGCACAGATACGGAGTATTTT. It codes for CASSLRQGTDTEYF.

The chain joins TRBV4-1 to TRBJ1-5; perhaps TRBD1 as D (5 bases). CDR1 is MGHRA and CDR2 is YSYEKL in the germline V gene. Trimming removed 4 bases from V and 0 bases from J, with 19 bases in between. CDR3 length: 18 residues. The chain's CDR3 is CASSLVGTASLSNQPQHF. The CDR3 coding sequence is TGCGCCAGCAGCCTTGTCGGGACGGCCTCTCTTAGCAATCAGCCCCAGCATTTT.

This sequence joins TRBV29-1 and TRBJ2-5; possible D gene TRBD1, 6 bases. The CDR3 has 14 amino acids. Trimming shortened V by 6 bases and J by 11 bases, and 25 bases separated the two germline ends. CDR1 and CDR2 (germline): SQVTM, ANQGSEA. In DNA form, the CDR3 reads TGCAGCGTGACGACCCGACTGACAGGCGGAGAGCAGTACTTC. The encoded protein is CSVTTRLTGGEQYF.

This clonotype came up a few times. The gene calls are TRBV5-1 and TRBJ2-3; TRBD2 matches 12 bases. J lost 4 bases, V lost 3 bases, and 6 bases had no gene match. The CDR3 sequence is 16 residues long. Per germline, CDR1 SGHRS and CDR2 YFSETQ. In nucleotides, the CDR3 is TGCGCCAGCAGCTCGTCTAGCGGGGGGGATCCAGATACGCAGTATTTT. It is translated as CASSSSSGGDPDTQYF.

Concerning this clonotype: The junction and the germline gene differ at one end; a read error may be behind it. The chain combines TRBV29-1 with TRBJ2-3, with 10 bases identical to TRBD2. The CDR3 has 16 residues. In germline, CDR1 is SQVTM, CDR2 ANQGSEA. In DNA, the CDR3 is TGCAGCGTCCTAGGATCGAGCGGGGGGGCCCCCGATATGCAGTATTTT. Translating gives CSVLGSSGGAPDMQYF.

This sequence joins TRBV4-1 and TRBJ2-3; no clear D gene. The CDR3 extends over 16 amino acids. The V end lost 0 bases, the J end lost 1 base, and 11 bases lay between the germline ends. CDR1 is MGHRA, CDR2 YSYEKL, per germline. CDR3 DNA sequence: TGCGCCAGCAGCCAAGAGGACGGTCTCGGCACAGATACGCAGTATTTT. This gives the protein CASSQEDGLGTDTQYF.

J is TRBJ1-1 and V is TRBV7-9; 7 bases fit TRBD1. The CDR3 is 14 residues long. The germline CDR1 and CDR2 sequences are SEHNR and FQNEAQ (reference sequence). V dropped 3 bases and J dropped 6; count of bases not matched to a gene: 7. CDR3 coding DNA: TGTGCCAGCAGCTTCTCCCAGGGGGAGGCTGAAGCTTTCTTT. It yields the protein CASSFSQGEAEAFF. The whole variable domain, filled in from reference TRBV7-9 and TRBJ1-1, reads DTGVSQNPRHKITKRGQNVTFRCDPISEHNRLYWYRQTLGQGPEFLTYFQNEAQLEKSRLLSDRFSAERPKGSFSTLEIQRTEQGDSAMYLCASSFSQGEAEAFFGQGTRLTVV.

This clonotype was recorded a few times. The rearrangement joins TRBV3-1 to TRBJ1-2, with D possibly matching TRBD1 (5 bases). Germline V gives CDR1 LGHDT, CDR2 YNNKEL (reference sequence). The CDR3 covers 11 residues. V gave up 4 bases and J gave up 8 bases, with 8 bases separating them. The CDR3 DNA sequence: TGTGCCAGCAGCCGGGGGAACGGCTACACCTTC. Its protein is CASSRGNGYTF. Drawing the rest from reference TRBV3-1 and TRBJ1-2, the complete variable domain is DTAVSQTPKYLVTQMGNDKSIKCEQNLGHDTMYWYKQDSKKFLKIMFSYNNKELIINETVPNRFSPKSPDKAHLNLHINSLELGDSAVYFCASSRGNGYTFGSGTRLTVV.

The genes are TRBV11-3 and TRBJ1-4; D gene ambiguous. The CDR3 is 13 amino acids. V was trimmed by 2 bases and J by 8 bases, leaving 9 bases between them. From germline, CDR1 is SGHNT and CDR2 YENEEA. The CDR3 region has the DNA TGTGCCAGCAGCTTACAGTTTGGGGAAAAACTGTTTTTT. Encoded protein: CASSLQFGEKLFF. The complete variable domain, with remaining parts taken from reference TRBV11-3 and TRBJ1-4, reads EAGVVQSPRYKIIEKKQPVAFWCNPISGHNTLYWYLQNLGQGPELLIRYENEEAVDDSQLPKDRFSAERLKGVDSTLKIQPAELGDSAVYLCASSLQFGEKLFFGSGTQLSVL.

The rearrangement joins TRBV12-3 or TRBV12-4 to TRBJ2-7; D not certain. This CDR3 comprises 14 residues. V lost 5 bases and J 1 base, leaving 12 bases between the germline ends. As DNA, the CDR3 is TGTGCCAGCAGTCATACAACGCAGTCCTACGAGCAGTACTTC. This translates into CASSHTTQSYEQYF.

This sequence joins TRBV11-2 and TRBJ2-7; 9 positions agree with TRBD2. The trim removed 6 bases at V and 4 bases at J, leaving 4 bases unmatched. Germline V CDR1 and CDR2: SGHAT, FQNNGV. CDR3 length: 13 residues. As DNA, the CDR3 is TGTGCCAGCAGGCGACTAGCGGATTACGAGCAGTACTTC. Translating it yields CASRRLADYEQYF.

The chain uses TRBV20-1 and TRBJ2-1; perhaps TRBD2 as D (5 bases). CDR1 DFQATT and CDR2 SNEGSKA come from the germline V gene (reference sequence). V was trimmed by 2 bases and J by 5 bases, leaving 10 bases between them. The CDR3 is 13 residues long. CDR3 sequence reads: CSARPGIDNEQFF. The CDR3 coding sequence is TGCAGTGCTAGACCGGGAATCGACAATGAGCAGTTCTTC.